Reported below is one TCR beta chain. Its antigen target is currently unknown. Qualities for individual bases were not recorded, and no much larger clone is one base off. Trimming costs V 5 bases and J 3 bases, and their ends lie 14 bases apart. Including cysteine and phenylalanine, the CDR3 has 15 amino acids. The entry retains the CDR3 DNA only, 45 bases that are in frame from base 1. CDR1 SGHTA and CDR2 FQGNSA are derived from the germline V gene. The CDR3 regions of human TCRbeta chains were analyzed by immunosequencing. As for how the authors treated the data: TCRs in the repertoires were matched against a reference library of SARS-CoV-2-specific TCRs that had been generated with the MIRA antigen-specificity platform. Breadth was defined as the fraction of unique TCRs that were SARS-CoV-2-associated. Depth was defined as the fraction of total T cells that were SARS-CoV-2-associated. Using the MIRA data, each spike-specific TCR was mapped to the spike region that the TCR reacts to and placed in a CD4 or CD8 class. Log10-transformed breadth and depth values were compared by one-way ANOVA with Sidak's multiple comparisons tests. TCRdb took over this immuneACCESS table, retaining in-frame rearrangements with V and J assigned. Such tables are incomplete; in checked studies, under half of the missing clones stem from an unresolved V gene, and the remainder is unexplained. V and J calls plus clone size are reproduced from that table; the DNA served to infer D and trimming. The sample records some 150,000 clones, around nine tenths of which are singletons. The ten largest clones represent about 1.8% of the sample.

The time point label corresponds to: about 28 days (+/-7) after the second vaccine dose. AZD1222 recipients with second doses at about 4 weeks or about 12 weeks were pooled, because spike-specific TCR depth and breadth did not differ between schedules. Vaccinee samples were obtained from the UK trials COV001 and COV002, which included a single-blind randomized controlled phase 2/3 trial of AZD1222 (ChAdOx1 nCoV-19) in healthy adults. For TCRbeta chain sequencing, PBMC samples from trial participants were taken at day 0 and at day 28 after the second dose. These data belong to a study of T cell responses to AZD1222 COVID-19 vaccine (dated by TCRdb to the early 2020s). As for the study more broadly: TCR sequencing was performed for some 250 trial participants, of whom 200 to 210 were given two doses of AZD1222 and approximately 25 were given two doses of MenACWY control vaccine. Trial participants were enrolled into age subgroups of 18-55, 56-69 and 70-plus years, which contained approximately 150, 28 and 58 TCR-sequenced participants, respectively.

Here is what the overall study found, with its caveats: After two AZD1222 doses, spike-specific TCR breadth and depth were significantly higher than at day 0 and than in MenACWY recipients. The 56-69-year group was small, and its depth increase did not reach significance, likely because of low power. Vaccine-associated CD4 TCRs spanned the whole spike protein, with dominant responses in regions 160-218 and 743-854. Most participants were white British and females outnumbered males, and the authors suggested that clonal diversity may have been underestimated. Only 5 to 7 AZD1222 recipients were SARS-CoV-2 seropositive at baseline, limiting conclusions about previously exposed vaccinees. Because no samples from the day 14 peak response were available, repertoires could be characterized only after the peak T cell response. Nearly half of unique spike-specific TCRs reportedly recognized epitopes outside regions mutated in the B.1.351 and B.1.1.7 variants.

This sequence originates from an adult who received the AZD1222 COVID-19 vaccine. Sequences were derived from peripheral blood, sampled 28 days after the second AZD1222 dose. The chain links TRBV7-2 with TRBJ1-5; the D gene identity is not certain. The DNA sequence follows: TGTGCCAGCAGCCCATCGATCGGTCCCAATCAGCCCCAGCATTTT. Translated, it reads CASSPSIGPNQPQHF.